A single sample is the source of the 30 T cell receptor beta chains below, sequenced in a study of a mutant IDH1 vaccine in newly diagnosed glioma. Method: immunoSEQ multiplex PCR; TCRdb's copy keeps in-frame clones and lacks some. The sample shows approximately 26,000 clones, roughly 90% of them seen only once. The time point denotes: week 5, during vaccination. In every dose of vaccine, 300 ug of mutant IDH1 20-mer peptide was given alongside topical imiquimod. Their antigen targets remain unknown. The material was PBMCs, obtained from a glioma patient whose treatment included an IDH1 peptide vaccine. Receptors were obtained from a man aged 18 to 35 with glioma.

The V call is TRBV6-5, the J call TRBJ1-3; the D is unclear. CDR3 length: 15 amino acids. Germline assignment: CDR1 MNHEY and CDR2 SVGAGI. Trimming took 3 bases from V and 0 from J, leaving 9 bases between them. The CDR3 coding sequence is TGTGCCAGCAGTTATGCCAGCCGCTCTGGAAACACCATATATTTT. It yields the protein CASSYASRSGNTIYF.

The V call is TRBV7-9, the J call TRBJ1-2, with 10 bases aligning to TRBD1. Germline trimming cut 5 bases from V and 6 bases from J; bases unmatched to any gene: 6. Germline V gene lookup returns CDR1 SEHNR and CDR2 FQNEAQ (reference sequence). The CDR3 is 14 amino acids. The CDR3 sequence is CASSVRDRGDGYTF. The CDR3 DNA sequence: TGTGCCAGCAGCGTCCGGGACAGGGGTGATGGCTACACCTTC.

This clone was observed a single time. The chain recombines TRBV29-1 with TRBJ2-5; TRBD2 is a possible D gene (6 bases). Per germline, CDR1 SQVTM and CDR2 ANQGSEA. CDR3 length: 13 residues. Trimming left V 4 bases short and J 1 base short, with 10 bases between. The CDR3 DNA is TGCAGCGTTGGTGGAGGGCTCCAAGAGACCCAGTACTTC. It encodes CSVGGGLQETQYF.

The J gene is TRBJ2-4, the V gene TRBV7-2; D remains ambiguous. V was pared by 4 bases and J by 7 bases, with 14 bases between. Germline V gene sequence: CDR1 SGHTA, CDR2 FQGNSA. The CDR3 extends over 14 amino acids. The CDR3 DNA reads TGTGCCAGCAGCTCCCGGGTTCTGGGGAACATTCAGTACTTC. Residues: CASSSRVLGNIQYF.

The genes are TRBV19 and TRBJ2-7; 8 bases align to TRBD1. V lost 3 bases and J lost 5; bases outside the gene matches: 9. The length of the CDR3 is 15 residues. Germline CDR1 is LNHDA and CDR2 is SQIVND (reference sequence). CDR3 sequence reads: CASSMELRGRNEQYF. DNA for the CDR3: TGTGCCAGTAGTATGGAACTCAGGGGGCGGAACGAGCAGTACTTC.

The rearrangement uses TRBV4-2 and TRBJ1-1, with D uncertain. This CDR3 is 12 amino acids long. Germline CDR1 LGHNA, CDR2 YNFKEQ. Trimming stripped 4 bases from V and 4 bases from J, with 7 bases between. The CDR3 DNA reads TGTGCCAGCAGCCCCGACGGCACTGAAGCTTTCTTT. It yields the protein CASSPDGTEAFF.

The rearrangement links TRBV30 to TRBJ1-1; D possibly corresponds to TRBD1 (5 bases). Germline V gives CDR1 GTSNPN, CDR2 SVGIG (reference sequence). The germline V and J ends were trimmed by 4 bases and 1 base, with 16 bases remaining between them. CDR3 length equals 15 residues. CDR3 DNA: TGTGCCTGGACCCGAGGAGGGACTCGGAACACTGAAGCTTTCTTT. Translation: CAWTRGGTRNTEAFF.

This chain's CDR3 is CASSESRGATYEQYF. DNA of the CDR3: TGTGCCAGCAGTGAATCTCGAGGGGCCACCTACGAGCAGTACTTC. The chain uses TRBV25-1 and TRBJ2-7; D tentatively reads TRBD1 or TRBD2 (5 bases each). The CDR3 consists of 15 residues. Germline-derived CDR1 and CDR2 are MGHDK and SYGVNS. V gave up 1 base and J gave up 2 bases, with 12 bases separating them.

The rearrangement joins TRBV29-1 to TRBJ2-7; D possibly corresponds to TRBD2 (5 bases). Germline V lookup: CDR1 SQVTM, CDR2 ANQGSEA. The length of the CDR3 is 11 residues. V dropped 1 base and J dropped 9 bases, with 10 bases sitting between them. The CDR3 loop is CSVEGAELQYF. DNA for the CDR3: TGCAGCGTTGAAGGAGCGGAACTGCAGTACTTC.

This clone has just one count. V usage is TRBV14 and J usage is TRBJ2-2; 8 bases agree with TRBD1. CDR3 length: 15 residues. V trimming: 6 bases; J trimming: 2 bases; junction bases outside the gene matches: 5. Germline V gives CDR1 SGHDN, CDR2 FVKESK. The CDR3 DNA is TGTGCCAGCAGAAGGACAGGGACAAACACCGGGGAGCTGTTTTTT. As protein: CASRRTGTNTGELFF.

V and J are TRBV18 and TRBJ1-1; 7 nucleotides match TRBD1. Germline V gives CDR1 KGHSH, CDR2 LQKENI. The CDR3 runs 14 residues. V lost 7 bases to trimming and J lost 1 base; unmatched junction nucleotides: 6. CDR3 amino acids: CASLSGTENTEAFF. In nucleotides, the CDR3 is TGTGCCAGCTTGTCCGGGACAGAGAACACTGAAGCTTTCTTT.

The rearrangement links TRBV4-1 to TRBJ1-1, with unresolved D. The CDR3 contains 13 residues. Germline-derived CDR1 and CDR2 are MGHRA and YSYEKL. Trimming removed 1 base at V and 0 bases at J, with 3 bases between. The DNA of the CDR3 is TGCGCCAGCAGCCAAGTTATGAACACTGAAGCTTTCTTT. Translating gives CASSQVMNTEAFF.

This CDR3 reads CASSPDRGNVLTF. The CDR3 DNA sequence: TGCGCCAGCAGCCCGGACAGGGGCAACGTCCTGACTTTC. The genes are TRBV4-1 and TRBJ2-6; TRBD1 matches 9 bases. CDR3 size: 13 residues. CDR1 is MGHRA, CDR2 YSYEKL, per germline. Trimming removed 4 bases from V and 9 bases from J; junction bases left unmatched: 1.

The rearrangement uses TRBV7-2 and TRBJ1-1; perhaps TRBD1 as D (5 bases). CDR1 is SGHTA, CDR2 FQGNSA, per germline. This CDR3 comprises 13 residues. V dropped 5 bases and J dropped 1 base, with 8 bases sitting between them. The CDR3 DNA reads TGTGCCAGCAGCAGAGACAGGAACACTGAAGCTTTCTTT. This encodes CASSRDRNTEAFF.

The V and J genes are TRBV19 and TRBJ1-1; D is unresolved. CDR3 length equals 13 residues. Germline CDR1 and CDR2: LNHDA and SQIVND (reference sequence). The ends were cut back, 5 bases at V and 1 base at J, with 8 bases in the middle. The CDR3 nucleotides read TGTGCCAGTAGTCTACACGGGAACACTGAAGCTTTCTTT. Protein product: CASSLHGNTEAFF. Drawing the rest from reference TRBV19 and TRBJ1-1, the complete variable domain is DGGITQSPKYLFRKEGQNVTLSCEQNLNHDAMYWYRQDPGQGLRLIYYSQIVNDFQKGDIAEGYSVSREKKESFPLTVTSAQKNPTAFYLCASSLHGNTEAFFGQGTRLTVV.

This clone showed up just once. For the CDR3, the DNA is TGTGCCAGCAGTGAATTCGGCAGGGGCGATACGCAGTATTTT. This gives the protein CASSEFGRGDTQYF. This chain joins TRBV25-1 and TRBJ2-3, with D maybe TRBD1 (6 bases). V shed 1 base and J shed 6 bases, with 11 bases lying between them. The CDR3 spans 14 residues. Germline CDR1 MGHDK, CDR2 SYGVNS.

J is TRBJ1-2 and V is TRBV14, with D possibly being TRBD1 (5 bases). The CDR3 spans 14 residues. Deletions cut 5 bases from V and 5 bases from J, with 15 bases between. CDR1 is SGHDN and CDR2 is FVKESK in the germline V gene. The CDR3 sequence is CASSEVAGFYGYTF. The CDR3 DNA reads TGTGCCAGCAGCGAAGTTGCAGGGTTTTATGGCTACACCTTC.

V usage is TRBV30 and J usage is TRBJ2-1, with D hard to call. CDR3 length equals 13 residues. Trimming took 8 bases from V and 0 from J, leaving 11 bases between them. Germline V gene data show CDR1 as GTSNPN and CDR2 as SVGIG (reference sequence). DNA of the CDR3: TGTGCCCAGAGCACGAGCTCCTACAATGAGCAGTTCTTC. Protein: CAQSTSSYNEQFF.

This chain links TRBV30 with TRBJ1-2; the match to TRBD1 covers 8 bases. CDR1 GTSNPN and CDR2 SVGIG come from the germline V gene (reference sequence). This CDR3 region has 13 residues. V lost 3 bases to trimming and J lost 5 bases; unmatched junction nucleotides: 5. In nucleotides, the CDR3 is TGTGCCTGGAGAGGACAGGGTGGATATGGCTACACCTTC. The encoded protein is CAWRGQGGYGYTF.

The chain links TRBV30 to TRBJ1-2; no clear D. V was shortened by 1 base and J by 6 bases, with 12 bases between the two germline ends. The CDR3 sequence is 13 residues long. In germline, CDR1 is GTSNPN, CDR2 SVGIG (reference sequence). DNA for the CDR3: TGTGCCTGGAGTGCCTCTCGGACGGATGGCTACACCTTC. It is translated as CAWSASRTDGYTF.

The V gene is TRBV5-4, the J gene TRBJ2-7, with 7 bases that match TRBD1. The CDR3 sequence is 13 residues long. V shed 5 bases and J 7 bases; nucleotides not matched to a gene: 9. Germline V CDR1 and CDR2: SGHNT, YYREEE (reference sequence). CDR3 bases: TGTGCCAGCAGGGATGGGACAGCACTGGAGCAGTACTTC. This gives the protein CASRDGTALEQYF.

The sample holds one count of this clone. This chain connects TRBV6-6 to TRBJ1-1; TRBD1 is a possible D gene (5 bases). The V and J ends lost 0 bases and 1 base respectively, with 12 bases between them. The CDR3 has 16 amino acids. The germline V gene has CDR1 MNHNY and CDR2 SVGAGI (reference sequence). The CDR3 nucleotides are TGTGCCAGCAGTTACTCGCCCAGCGGGGCGAACACTGAAGCTTTCTTT. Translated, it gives CASSYSPSGANTEAFF.

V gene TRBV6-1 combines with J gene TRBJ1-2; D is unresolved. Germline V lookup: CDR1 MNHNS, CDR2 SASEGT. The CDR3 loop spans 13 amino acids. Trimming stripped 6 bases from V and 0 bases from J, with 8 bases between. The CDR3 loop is CASSFGPNYGYTF. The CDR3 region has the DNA TGTGCCAGCAGCTTCGGACCTAACTATGGCTACACCTTC.

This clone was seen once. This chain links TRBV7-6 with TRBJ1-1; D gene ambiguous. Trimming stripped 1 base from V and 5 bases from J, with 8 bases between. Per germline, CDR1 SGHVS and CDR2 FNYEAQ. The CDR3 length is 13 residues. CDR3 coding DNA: TGTGCCAGCAGCTTAGGCCGAGAAACTGAAGCTTTCTTT. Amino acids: CASSLGRETEAFF.

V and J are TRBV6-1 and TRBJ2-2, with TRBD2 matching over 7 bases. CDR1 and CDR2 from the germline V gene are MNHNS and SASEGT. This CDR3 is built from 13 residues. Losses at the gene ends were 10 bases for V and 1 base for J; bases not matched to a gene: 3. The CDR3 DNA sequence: TGTGCCACGGCGGGAGTGAACACCGGGGAGCTGTTTTTT. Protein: CATAGVNTGELFF.

The CDR3, as DNA: TGTGCCAGCAGCCTCCCGGCCAGCCGTTACAATGAGCAGTTCTTC. Amino acid sequence: CASSLPASRYNEQFF. The chain employs TRBV7-2 and TRBJ2-1, with D uncertain. Trimming removed 5 bases from V and 4 bases from J, with 15 bases in between. The CDR3 spans 15 residues. Germline-derived CDR1 and CDR2 are SGHTA and FQGNSA.

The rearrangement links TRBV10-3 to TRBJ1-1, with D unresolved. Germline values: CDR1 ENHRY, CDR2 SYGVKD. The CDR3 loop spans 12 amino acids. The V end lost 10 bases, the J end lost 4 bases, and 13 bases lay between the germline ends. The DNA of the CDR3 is TGTGCCACCAGAGAGGGAACCACTGAAGCTTTCTTT. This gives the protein CATREGTTEAFF.

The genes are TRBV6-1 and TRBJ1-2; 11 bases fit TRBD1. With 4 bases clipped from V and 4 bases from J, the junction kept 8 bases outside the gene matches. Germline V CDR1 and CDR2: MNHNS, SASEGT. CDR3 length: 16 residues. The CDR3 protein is CASSAHPGQGGYGYTF. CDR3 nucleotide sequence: TGTGCCAGCAGTGCCCACCCGGGACAGGGGGGCTATGGCTACACCTTC.

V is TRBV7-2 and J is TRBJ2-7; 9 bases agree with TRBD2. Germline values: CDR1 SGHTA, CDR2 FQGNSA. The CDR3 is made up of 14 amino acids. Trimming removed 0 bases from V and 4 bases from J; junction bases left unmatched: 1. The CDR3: CASSLAREGYEQYF. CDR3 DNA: TGTGCCAGCAGCTTAGCGCGGGAGGGATACGAGCAGTACTTC.

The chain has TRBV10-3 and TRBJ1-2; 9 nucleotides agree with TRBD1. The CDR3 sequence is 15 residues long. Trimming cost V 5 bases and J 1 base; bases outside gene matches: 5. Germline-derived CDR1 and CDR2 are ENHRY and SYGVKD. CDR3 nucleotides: TGTGCCATCAGTATGACAGGGGGTCATAACTATGGCTACACCTTC. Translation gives CAISMTGGHNYGYTF.